This TCR beta chain was recovered during a study of blood T cell repertoires in COVID-19. In the authors' workflow: The authors estimated nucleated cell counts from reference gene primer amplification. The protocol was immunoSEQ multiplex PCR, while the TCRdb copy is restricted to in-frame clones and leaves out a portion. Clone size and V and J calls were adopted from that table, with D and trimming inferred from the DNA. The table lists 150,000 or so clones, around four fifths of them singletons. Participants classified as exposed had met a COVID-19 case within 2 weeks before study entry. The length of the CDR3 is 14 residues. Deletions cut 5 bases from V and 0 bases from J, with 12 bases between. Germline V lookup: CDR1 SGHRS, CDR2 YFSETQ.

The sample consisted of PBMCs or T cells enriched from blood (not recorded which). The sequence was obtained from a man aged 70-80 years who had been exposed to COVID-19. V is TRBV5-1 and J is TRBJ2-7; D not certain. The CDR3 sequence: CASRQIPSSYEQYF. DNA for the CDR3: TGCGCCAGCAGGCAGATACCTAGCTCCTACGAGCAGTACTTC. The variable domain in full, completed from reference TRBV5-1 and TRBJ2-7, reads KAGVTQTPRYLIKTRGQQVTLSCSPISGHRSVSWYQQTPGQGLQFLFEYFSETQRNKGNFPGRFSGRQFSNSRSEMNVSTLELGDSALYLCASRQIPSSYEQYFGPGTRLTVT.